This TCR beta chain was found in a study of shared clonotypes between healthy human individuals. Naive CD8 cells lacked CD45RO and underwent positive selection for CCR7, leaving out terminally differentiated effector memory CD45RA+ cells. This table comes from immunoSEQ multiplex PCR, and its TCRdb copy is limited to in-frame clones, with some not included. The top ten hold 1.5% to 2% of the sample, which has about 2.1 million clones, roughly 95% seen once. V trimming: 6 bases; J trimming: 2 bases; junction bases outside the gene matches: 2. Germline V lookup: CDR1 MNHNS, CDR2 SASEGT. There are 14 residues in the CDR3.

What was sequenced was naive CD8+ T cells from PBMCs. The source of this sequence is a young man in good health. Some clones in this sample may be carry-over from other donors' samples. The rearrangement links TRBV6-1 to TRBJ2-7, with 12 bases fitting TRBD2. DNA for the CDR3: TGTGCCAGCAGGCCTAGCGGGAGGGCCTACGAGCAGTACTTC. It specifies CASRPSGRAYEQYF.